What follows are 18 T cell receptor beta chains derived from one specimen sequenced in a study of cytomegalovirus exposure and HLA in healthy donors. The PCR contained 60 Vbeta and 13 Jbeta primers. Method: immunoSEQ multiplex PCR; TCRdb's copy keeps in-frame clones and lacks some. The sample has roughly 100,000 clones. Sequenced sample: PBMCs. The receptors were sampled from a man aged 50 to 60 in good health and CMV-seronegative.

The rearrangement joins TRBV18 to TRBJ2-2, with 15 bases fitting TRBD2. V lost 6 bases, J lost 0 bases, and 8 bases stayed unmatched. Germline CDR1 is KGHSH and CDR2 is LQKENI. CDR3 length: 19 amino acids. The CDR3 sequence is CASSPVGLAGGTNTGELFF. In DNA, the CDR3 is TGTGCCAGCTCGCCAGTCGGACTAGCGGGAGGGACGAACACCGGGGAGCTGTTTTTT.

The gene calls are TRBV10-3 and TRBJ2-5; perhaps TRBD2 as D (6 bases). The germline CDR1 and CDR2 sequences are ENHRY and SYGVKD. The ends were cut back, 2 bases at V and 5 bases at J, with 9 bases in the middle. The CDR3 runs 13 residues. CDR3 protein: CAISEAGRETQYF. The CDR3 DNA sequence: TGTGCCATCAGTGAGGCGGGACGGGAGACCCAGTACTTC.

The CDR3 bases are TGTGCCAGCAGCTCCCGAAGCGGGGCCCGCACAGATACGCAGTATTTT. Amino acids: CASSSRSGARTDTQYF. The chain links TRBV13 to TRBJ2-3, with 7 bases identical to TRBD2. This CDR3 contains 16 residues. The V gene's germline CDR1 is PRHDT and CDR2 FYEKMQ (reference sequence). V dropped 4 bases and J dropped 1; count of bases not matched to a gene: 8.

The J gene is TRBJ2-3, the V gene TRBV10-3; D may be TRBD2 (6 bases). V lost 3 bases to trimming and J lost 2 bases, with 12 bases between them. Germline values: CDR1 ENHRY, CDR2 SYGVKD. The CDR3 covers 15 residues. CDR3 sequence: CAISDIRDSTDTQYF. CDR3 nucleotides: TGTGCCATCAGTGATATAAGGGACTCCACAGATACGCAGTATTTT.

The chain employs TRBV7-8 and TRBJ2-7; possibly TRBD1 for D (6 bases). The V gene's germline CDR1 is SGHVS and CDR2 FQNEAQ. The CDR3 loop spans 14 amino acids. Trimming took 5 bases from V and 1 from J, leaving 12 bases between them. The CDR3 loop reads CASSPRDRSYEQYF. In DNA form, the CDR3 reads TGTGCCAGCAGCCCCCGTGACAGGTCCTACGAGCAGTACTTC.

V is TRBV15 and J is TRBJ2-7; 9 bases map to TRBD1. Germline V gene data show CDR1 as LNHNV and CDR2 as YYDKDF (reference sequence). Unmatched junction bases numbered 13, after V lost 4 bases and J lost 6 bases. The CDR3 covers 16 residues. CDR3 sequence: CATSNTEGQGLFEQYF. In nucleotides, the CDR3 is TGTGCCACCAGCAACACTGAGGGACAGGGTTTATTCGAGCAGTACTTC.

V gene TRBV19 combines with J gene TRBJ2-3, with 16 bases identical to TRBD2. CDR3 length: 18 amino acids. The junction had 5 bases not matched to a gene; V was cut back by 5 bases and J by 0 bases. The germline gives CDR1 LNHDA, CDR2 SQIVND (reference sequence). Here the CDR3 reads CASSRRGLAGGSTDTQYF. The CDR3 nucleotides read TGTGCCAGTAGTCGCCGGGGACTAGCGGGGGGGAGCACAGATACGCAGTATTTT.

V is TRBV10-3 and J is TRBJ1-5; D gene unclear. This CDR3 is 13 amino acids long. CDR1 and CDR2 (germline): ENHRY, SYGVKD. The V gene lost 4 bases and the J gene lost 7 bases, with 11 bases spanning the gap. This chain's CDR3 is CAISGGVGQPQHF. As DNA, the CDR3 is TGTGCCATCAGTGGCGGCGTCGGCCAGCCCCAGCATTTT.

This chain uses TRBV4-1 with TRBJ1-2; D remains unclear. The germline CDR1 and CDR2 sequences are MGHRA and YSYEKL. With 4 bases removed from V and 3 bases from J, the gap between germline ends came to 12 bases. This CDR3 has 14 residues. The chain's CDR3 is CASSPRDFDYGYTF. The DNA of the CDR3 is TGCGCCAGCAGCCCACGGGATTTTGACTATGGCTACACCTTC.

V usage is TRBV7-2 and J usage is TRBJ2-3; 11 nucleotides agree with TRBD2. The CDR3 has 16 residues. Germline loops: CDR1 SGHTA, CDR2 FQGNSA. V lost 4 bases and J lost 0; bases outside the gene matches: 3. The DNA of the CDR3 is TGTGCCAGCAGCTCCCGACTAGCGGGGAGCACAGATACGCAGTATTTT. It is translated as CASSSRLAGSTDTQYF. Full variable domain (remainder filled in from reference TRBV7-2 and TRBJ2-3): GAGVSQSPSNKVTEKGKDVELRCDPISGHTALYWYRQSLGQGLEFLIYFQGNSAPDKSGLPSDRFSAERTGGSVSTLTIQRTQQEDSAVYLCASSSRLAGSTDTQYFGPGTRLTVL.

The V call is TRBV4-3, the J call TRBJ2-7; perhaps TRBD2 as D (5 bases). The CDR3 runs 14 residues. Germline V gene lookup returns CDR1 LGHNA and CDR2 YSLEER. V gave up 0 bases and J gave up 5 bases, with 11 bases separating them. The CDR3 loop is CASSQEGDGHEQYF. The CDR3 DNA reads as TGCGCCAGCAGCCAAGAGGGAGACGGGCACGAGCAGTACTTC.

CDR3: CAWSAGTTYSYEQYF. CDR3 bases: TGTGCCTGGAGTGCGGGGACAACTTACTCCTACGAGCAGTACTTC. The chain has TRBV30 and TRBJ2-5; D may be TRBD1 (6 bases). The J call may be mistaken, given a closer DNA end match to TRBJ2-7. CDR1 and CDR2 from the germline V gene are GTSNPN and SVGIG (reference sequence). There are 15 residues in the CDR3.

V gene TRBV11-2 combines with J gene TRBJ1-1, with D possibly being TRBD1 (5 bases). The V gene lost 6 bases and the J gene lost 5 bases, with 16 bases spanning the gap. The CDR3 has 14 residues. The germline CDR1 and CDR2 sequences are SGHAT and FQNNGV. CDR3 nucleotides: TGTGCCAGCAGTTCAACCGCAGGGTGGACTGAAGCTTTCTTT. As protein: CASSSTAGWTEAFF.

The chain links TRBV27 to TRBJ1-5; no firm D call. Germline CDR1 MNHEY, CDR2 SMNVEV (reference sequence). This CDR3 region has 16 residues. V was cut by 5 bases and J by 3 bases, with 17 bases left in between. CDR3: CASSTGQEGYNQPQHF. In DNA form, the CDR3 reads TGTGCCAGCAGTACGGGTCAAGAGGGATACAATCAGCCCCAGCATTTT.

V is TRBV19 and J is TRBJ1-5; TRBD1 aligns across 7 bases. Trimming removed 6 bases from V and 3 bases from J; junction bases left unmatched: 8. The CDR3 length is 15 residues. Germline-derived CDR1 and CDR2 are LNHDA and SQIVND (reference sequence). The CDR3 DNA follows: TGTGCCAGTAGCCGGGACAGTTCCTACAATCAGCCCCAGCATTTT. The encoded protein is CASSRDSSYNQPQHF.

This chain links TRBV4-1 with TRBJ2-5; D is undetermined. Trimming cost V 8 bases and J 0 bases, with 4 bases left between them. This CDR3 comprises 11 residues. Germline CDR1 reads MGHRA; CDR2 reads YSYEKL. CDR3 sequence reads: CASAHQETQYF. The CDR3 bases are TGCGCCAGCGCGCACCAAGAGACCCAGTACTTC.

The genes are TRBV5-1 and TRBJ2-1, with D possibly being TRBD2 (5 bases). The CDR3 is 13 amino acids. Germline CDR1 and CDR2: SGHRS and YFSETQ. V was cut by 2 bases and J by 10 bases, with 13 bases left in between. The CDR3 is CASSFFRTEEQFF. The CDR3 DNA follows: TGCGCCAGCAGCTTTTTCCGGACTGAGGAGCAGTTCTTC.

V and J are TRBV7-9 and TRBJ2-2, with TRBD1 as a possible D gene (6 bases). The germline gives CDR1 SEHNR, CDR2 FQNEAQ (reference sequence). V lost 4 bases to trimming and J lost 6 bases, with 24 bases between them. The CDR3 loop spans 18 amino acids. The chain's CDR3 is CASSSRRDTLSGAGELFF. CDR3 DNA: TGTGCCAGCAGCTCTCGAAGGGACACCCTGTCCGGCGCCGGGGAGCTGTTTTTT.